The clone carrying this TCR beta chain was seen ten or more times. Its target is not known. These data are taken from a study of blood T cells in healthy people across ages. Study-wide results and caveats: Roughly linearly, TCR beta diversity per million T cells fell as age increased. Donor CMV status was unknown, possibly confounding expanded clonotype changes.

The second PCR ran about 6 to 11 cycles with a sample-barcoded 5' primer and J-beta primers. One entry per CDR3 protein, called by TCRdb with MiXCR from the 5' RACE reads. Of about 1,800,000 distinct CDR3 sequences in the sample, roughly 27% are singletons; the top ten hold 7.7%. The V end lost 2 bases, the J end lost 5 bases, and 13 bases lay between the germline ends. CDR1 and CDR2 (germline): SGHKS, YYEKEE (reference sequence). The CDR3 has 14 amino acids. The clonotype comes from a woman in her 30s in good health. This chain joins TRBV5-5 and TRBJ2-5; D tentatively fits TRBD1 or TRBD2 (5 bases each). Sequencing input: blood. CDR3 in amino acids: CASSFGTLGETQYF. As DNA, the CDR3 is TGTGCCAGCAGCTTTGGGACCTTAGGGGAGACCCAGTACTTC. Drawing the rest from reference TRBV5-5 and TRBJ2-5, the complete variable domain is DAGVTQSPTHLIKTRGQQVTLRCSPISGHKSVSWYQQVLGQGPQFIFQYYEKEERGRGNFPDRFSARQFPNYSSELNVNALLLGDSALYLCASSFGTLGETQYFGPGTRLLVL.